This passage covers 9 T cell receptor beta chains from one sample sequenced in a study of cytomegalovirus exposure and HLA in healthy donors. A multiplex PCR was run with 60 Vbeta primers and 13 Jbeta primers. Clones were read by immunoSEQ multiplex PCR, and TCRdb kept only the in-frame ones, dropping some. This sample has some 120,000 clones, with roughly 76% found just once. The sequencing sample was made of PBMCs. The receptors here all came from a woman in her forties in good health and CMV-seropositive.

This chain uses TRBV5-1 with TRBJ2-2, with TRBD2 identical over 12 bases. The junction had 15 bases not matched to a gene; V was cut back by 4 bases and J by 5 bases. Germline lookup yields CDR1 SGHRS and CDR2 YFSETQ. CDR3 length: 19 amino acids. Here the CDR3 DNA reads TGCGCCAGCAGCCGCCTCGCGACTAGCGGGGGCCGGGGGACCGGGGAGCTGTTTTTT. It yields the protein CASSRLATSGGRGTGELFF.

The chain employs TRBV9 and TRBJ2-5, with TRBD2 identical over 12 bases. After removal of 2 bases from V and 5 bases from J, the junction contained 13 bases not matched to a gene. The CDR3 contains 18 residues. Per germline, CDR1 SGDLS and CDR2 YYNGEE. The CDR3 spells CASSVRSTSGGRRETQYF. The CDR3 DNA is TGTGCCAGCAGCGTGAGGTCGACTAGCGGGGGCCGGCGGGAGACCCAGTACTTC.

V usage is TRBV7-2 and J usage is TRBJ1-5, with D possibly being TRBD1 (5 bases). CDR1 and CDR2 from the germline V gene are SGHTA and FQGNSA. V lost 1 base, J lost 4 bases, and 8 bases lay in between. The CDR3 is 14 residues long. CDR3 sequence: CASSLGQSNQPQHF. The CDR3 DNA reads TGTGCCAGCAGCTTAGGACAGTCAAATCAGCCCCAGCATTTT.

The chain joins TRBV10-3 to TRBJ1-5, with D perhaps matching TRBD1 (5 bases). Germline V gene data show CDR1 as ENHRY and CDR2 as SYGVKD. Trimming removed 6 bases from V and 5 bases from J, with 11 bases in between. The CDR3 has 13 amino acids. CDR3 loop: CAIRDTHYQPQHF. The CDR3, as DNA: TGTGCCATCAGGGACACACACTATCAGCCCCAGCATTTT.

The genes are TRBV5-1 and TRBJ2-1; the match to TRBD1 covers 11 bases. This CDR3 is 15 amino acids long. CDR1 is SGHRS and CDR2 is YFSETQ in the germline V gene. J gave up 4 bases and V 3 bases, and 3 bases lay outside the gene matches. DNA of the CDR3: TGCGCCAGCAGCTCCGGGACAGGGGGGTACAATGAGCAGTTCTTC. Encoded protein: CASSSGTGGYNEQFF.

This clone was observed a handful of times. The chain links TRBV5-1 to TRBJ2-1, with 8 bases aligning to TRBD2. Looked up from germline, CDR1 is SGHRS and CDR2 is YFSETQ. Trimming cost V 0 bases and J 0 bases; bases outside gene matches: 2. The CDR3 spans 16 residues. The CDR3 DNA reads TGCGCCAGCAGCTTGGTGGCGGGGGGCTCCTACAATGAGCAGTTCTTC. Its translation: CASSLVAGGSYNEQFF.

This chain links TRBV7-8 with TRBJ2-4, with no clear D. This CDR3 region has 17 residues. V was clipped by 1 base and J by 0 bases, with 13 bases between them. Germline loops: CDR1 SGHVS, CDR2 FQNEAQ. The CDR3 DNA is TGTGCCAGCAGCTTAGTTTGGCAGAACATAGCCAAAAACATTCAGTACTTC. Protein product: CASSLVWQNIAKNIQYF.

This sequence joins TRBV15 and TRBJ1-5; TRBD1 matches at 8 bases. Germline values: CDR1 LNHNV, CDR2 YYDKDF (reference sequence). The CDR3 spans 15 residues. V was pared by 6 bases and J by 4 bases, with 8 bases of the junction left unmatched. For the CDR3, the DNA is TGTGCCACCAGTTTACAGGGGGGACAGAATCAGCCCCAGCATTTT. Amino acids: CATSLQGGQNQPQHF.

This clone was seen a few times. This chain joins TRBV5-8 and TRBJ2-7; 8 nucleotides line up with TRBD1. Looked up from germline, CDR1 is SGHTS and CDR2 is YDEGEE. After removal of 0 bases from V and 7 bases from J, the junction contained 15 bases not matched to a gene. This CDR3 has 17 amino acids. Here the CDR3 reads CASSLESWTGSSKEQYF. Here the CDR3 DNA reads TGTGCCAGCAGCTTGGAGTCTTGGACAGGGAGTTCTAAAGAGCAGTACTTC.